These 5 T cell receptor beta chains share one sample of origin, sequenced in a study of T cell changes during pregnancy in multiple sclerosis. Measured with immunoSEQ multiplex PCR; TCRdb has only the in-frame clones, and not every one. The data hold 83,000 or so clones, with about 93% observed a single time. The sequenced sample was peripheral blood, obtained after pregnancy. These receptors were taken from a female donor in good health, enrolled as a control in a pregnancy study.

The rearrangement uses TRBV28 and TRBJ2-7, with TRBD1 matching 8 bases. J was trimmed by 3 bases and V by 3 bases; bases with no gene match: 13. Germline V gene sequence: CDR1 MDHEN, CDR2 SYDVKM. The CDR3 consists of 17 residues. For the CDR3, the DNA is TGTGCCAGCAGTTTCCCCCTGGGGGCAGGGGGCAACTACGAGCAGTACTTC. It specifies CASSFPLGAGGNYEQYF.

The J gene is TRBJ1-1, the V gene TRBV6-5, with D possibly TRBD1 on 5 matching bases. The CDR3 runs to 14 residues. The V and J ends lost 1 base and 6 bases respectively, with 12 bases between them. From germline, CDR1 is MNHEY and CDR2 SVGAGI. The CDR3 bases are TGTGCCAGCAGTTACTTAAGGGGAGGAGCTGAAGCTTTCTTT. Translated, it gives CASSYLRGGAEAFF.

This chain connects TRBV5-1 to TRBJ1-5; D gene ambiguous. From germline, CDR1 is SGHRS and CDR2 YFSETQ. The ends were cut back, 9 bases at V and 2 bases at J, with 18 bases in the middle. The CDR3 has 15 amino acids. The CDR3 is CAILGDGVGNQPQHF. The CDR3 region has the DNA TGCGCCATCTTGGGAGACGGGGTTGGCAATCAGCCCCAGCATTTT. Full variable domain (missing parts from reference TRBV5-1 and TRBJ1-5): KAGVTQTPRYLIKTRGQQVTLSCSPISGHRSVSWYQQTPGQGLQFLFEYFSETQRNKGNFPGRFSGRQFSNSRSEMNVSTLELGDSALYLCAILGDGVGNQPQHFGDGTRLSIL.

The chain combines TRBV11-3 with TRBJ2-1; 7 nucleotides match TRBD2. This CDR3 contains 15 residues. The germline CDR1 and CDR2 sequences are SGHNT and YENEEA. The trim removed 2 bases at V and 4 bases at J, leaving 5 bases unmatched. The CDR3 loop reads CASSLYAGDYNEQFF. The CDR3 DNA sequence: TGTGCCAGCAGCTTATACGCGGGGGATTACAATGAGCAGTTCTTC.

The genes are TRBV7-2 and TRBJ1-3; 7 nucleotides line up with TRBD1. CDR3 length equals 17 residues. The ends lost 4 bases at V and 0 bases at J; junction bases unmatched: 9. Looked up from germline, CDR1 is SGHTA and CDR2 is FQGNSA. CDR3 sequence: CASSSYFNRGSGNTIYF. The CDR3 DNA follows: TGTGCCAGCAGCTCCTATTTCAACAGGGGCTCTGGAAACACCATATATTTT.